This TCR beta chain was observed in a study of shared clonotypes between healthy human individuals. Trimming shortened V by 1 base and J by 8 bases, and 5 bases separated the two germline ends. This CDR3 is built from 12 residues. Germline V lookup: CDR1 LNHDA, CDR2 SQIVND (reference sequence). Per the original data handling: Sequence data from immunoSEQ were junction-only and lacked quality scores; consequently, filtering differed. Using immunoSEQ multiplex PCR, the repertoire was profiled, and TCRdb retains in-frame clones only, with some absent. V and J calls and clone size follow that table, whereas D and trimming were derived from the DNA. The table records about 1,500,000 clones, around 97% of them present only once. All participating donors were Caucasian adults from Nashville, Tennessee.

The chain links TRBV19 to TRBJ1-4; D remains unclear. The clonotype originates from a man in his thirties or forties in good health. The source material was naive CD4+ T cells sorted from blood. Subset here: CD45RA+ positively selected. Here the CDR3 reads CASSIVEEKLFF. CDR3 nucleotide sequence: TGTGCCAGTAGTATAGTCGAGGAAAAACTGTTTTTT.